These T cell receptor beta chains were read from a single sample in a study of cytomegalovirus exposure and HLA in healthy donors. Clones were read by immunoSEQ multiplex PCR, and TCRdb kept only the in-frame ones, dropping some. The data contain over 45,000 clones, around 90% of them singletons. The sequenced sample consisted of PBMCs. All receptors derive from a woman aged 25-40 years in good health and CMV-seronegative. Each CDR3 is given with its conserved first and last residue. The order of the fields is V gene, D gene, J gene, clone size, CDR3 protein, CDR3 DNA. The D gene is left open where the match is weak. Clone size is given for some rows only: seen once, a few or many times, or a class if the clone is expanded.

v_call: TRBV15; d_call: TRBD2; j_call: TRBJ2-1; clone_size: NA; cdr3_aa: CATSRGQRGSTNNEQFF; cdr3_nt: TGTGCCACCAGCAGGGGGCAGCGGGGGTCGACCAACAATGAGCAGTTCTTC
v_call: TRBV11-2; d_call: TRBD2; j_call: TRBJ2-7; clone_size: NA; cdr3_aa: CASSLVILAGGSYEQYF; cdr3_nt: TGTGCCAGCAGCTTAGTCATCCTAGCGGGAGGAAGTTACGAGCAGTACTTC
v_call: TRBV9; d_call: NA; j_call: TRBJ1-2; clone_size: NA; cdr3_aa: CASSVGGGSGGYTF; cdr3_nt: TGTGCCAGCAGCGTAGGAGGGGGATCGGGCGGCTACACCTTC
v_call: TRBV15; d_call: TRBD2; j_call: TRBJ2-2; clone_size: once; cdr3_aa: CATSRGAGELFF; cdr3_nt: TGTGCCACCAGCCGGGGGGCCGGGGAGCTGTTTTTT
v_call: TRBV4-1; d_call: TRBD1; j_call: TRBJ2-7; clone_size: NA; cdr3_aa: CASTFGPGQGFYEQYF; cdr3_nt: TGCGCCAGCACCTTTGGCCCGGGACAGGGTTTTTACGAGCAGTACTTC
v_call: TRBV2; d_call: NA; j_call: TRBJ2-2; clone_size: NA; cdr3_aa: CASSEGGRGDTGELFF; cdr3_nt: TGTGCCAGCAGTGAAGGCGGCAGGGGGGACACCGGGGAGCTGTTTTTT
v_call: TRBV25-1; d_call: NA; j_call: TRBJ2-3; clone_size: NA; cdr3_aa: CASSTGISTDTQYF; cdr3_nt: TGTGCCAGTAGTACAGGGATAAGCACAGATACGCAGTATTTT
v_call: TRBV5-3; d_call: TRBD1; j_call: TRBJ2-7; clone_size: NA; cdr3_aa: CARSGNRGDSYEQYF; cdr3_nt: TGTGCCAGAAGCGGAAACAGGGGGGACTCCTACGAGCAGTACTTC
v_call: TRBV10-3; d_call: TRBD2; j_call: TRBJ2-3; clone_size: NA; cdr3_aa: CAISEQRDTDTQYF; cdr3_nt: TGTGCCATCAGTGAGCAGCGGGACACAGATACGCAGTATTTT
v_call: TRBV30; d_call: TRBD1; j_call: TRBJ2-2; clone_size: NA; cdr3_aa: CAWTRQGTYTGELFF; cdr3_nt: TGTGCCTGGACCAGACAGGGGACGTACACCGGGGAGCTGTTTTTT
v_call: TRBV27; d_call: TRBD2; j_call: TRBJ2-3; clone_size: NA; cdr3_aa: CASSPTTSGRNTDTQYF; cdr3_nt: TGTGCCAGCAGTCCCACGACTAGCGGGAGAAACACAGATACGCAGTATTTT
v_call: TRBV28; d_call: NA; j_call: TRBJ2-3; clone_size: NA; cdr3_aa: CASSLVGLKADTQYF; cdr3_nt: TGTGCCAGCAGTTTAGTCGGTCTGAAAGCAGATACGCAGTATTTT
v_call: TRBV27; d_call: NA; j_call: TRBJ1-1; clone_size: NA; cdr3_aa: CASSRGGNTEAFF; cdr3_nt: TGTGCCAGCAGCCGCGGAGGAAACACTGAAGCTTTCTTT
v_call: TRBV7-6; d_call: TRBD2; j_call: TRBJ2-1; clone_size: NA; cdr3_aa: CASSSTSGRSYNEQFF; cdr3_nt: TGTGCCAGCAGCTCCACTAGCGGGCGCTCCTACAATGAGCAGTTCTTC
v_call: TRBV19; d_call: TRBD1; j_call: TRBJ1-2; clone_size: NA; cdr3_aa: CASGGQNYGYTF; cdr3_nt: TGTGCCAGTGGGGGACAGAACTATGGCTACACCTTC
v_call: TRBV4-3; d_call: NA; j_call: TRBJ2-7; clone_size: NA; cdr3_aa: CASSQEVDWSYEQYF; cdr3_nt: TGCGCCAGCAGCCAAGAAGTTGACTGGTCCTACGAGCAGTACTTC
v_call: TRBV7-3; d_call: TRBD2; j_call: TRBJ2-1; clone_size: NA; cdr3_aa: CASSWTSGSGNEQFF; cdr3_nt: TGTGCCAGCAGCTGGACTAGCGGGAGTGGGAATGAGCAGTTCTTC
v_call: TRBV6-1; d_call: NA; j_call: TRBJ1-2; clone_size: NA; cdr3_aa: CASIIQGINYGYTF; cdr3_nt: TGTGCCAGCATTATACAGGGAATCAACTATGGCTACACCTTC
v_call: TRBV4-1; d_call: NA; j_call: TRBJ1-2; clone_size: NA; cdr3_aa: CASSSWGGPYGYTF; cdr3_nt: TGCGCCAGCAGCTCCTGGGGCGGACCCTATGGCTACACCTTC
v_call: TRBV7-2; d_call: TRBD1; j_call: TRBJ1-2; clone_size: NA; cdr3_aa: CASSYDPGGDSYGYTF; cdr3_nt: TGTGCCAGCAGCTACGACCCAGGGGGCGATTCCTATGGCTACACCTTC
v_call: TRBV10-1; d_call: TRBD2; j_call: TRBJ2-1; clone_size: NA; cdr3_aa: CASSDWGEGRGYEQFF; cdr3_nt: TGCGCCAGCAGTGACTGGGGGGAGGGCCGGGGCTATGAGCAGTTCTTC
v_call: TRBV11-3; d_call: TRBD2; j_call: TRBJ2-1; clone_size: NA; cdr3_aa: CASSLGEGGGDVQDEQFF; cdr3_nt: TGTGCCAGCAGCTTAGGGGAGGGAGGAGGTGACGTTCAGGATGAGCAGTTCTTC
v_call: TRBV14; d_call: NA; j_call: TRBJ2-6; clone_size: NA; cdr3_aa: CASSPRGGRGETGANVLTF; cdr3_nt: TGTGCCAGCAGCCCGCGAGGGGGTAGAGGGGAGACTGGGGCCAACGTCCTGACTTTC
v_call: TRBV6-6; d_call: TRBD1; j_call: TRBJ1-4; clone_size: NA; cdr3_aa: CASSIRDSNEKLFF; cdr3_nt: TGTGCCAGCAGTATCCGGGACAGTAATGAAAAACTGTTTTTT
v_call: TRBV6-5; d_call: NA; j_call: TRBJ2-1; clone_size: NA; cdr3_aa: CASSYGGGTYNEQFF; cdr3_nt: TGTGCCAGCAGTTACGGCGGGGGCACCTACAATGAGCAGTTCTTC
v_call: TRBV15; d_call: TRBD1; j_call: TRBJ1-5; clone_size: few; cdr3_aa: CATSPGQSNQPQHF; cdr3_nt: TGTGCCACCAGCCCGGGACAGAGCAATCAGCCCCAGCATTTT
v_call: TRBV5-6; d_call: TRBD2; j_call: TRBJ2-1; clone_size: NA; cdr3_aa: CASSEAGGPGEQFF; cdr3_nt: TGTGCCAGCAGCGAAGCGGGAGGGCCGGGTGAGCAGTTCTTC
v_call: TRBV9; d_call: TRBD1; j_call: TRBJ1-2; clone_size: NA; cdr3_aa: CASSGSDRGVTF; cdr3_nt: TGTGCCAGCAGCGGATCGGACAGGGGTGTCACCTTC
v_call: TRBV6-5; d_call: NA; j_call: TRBJ1-3; clone_size: NA; cdr3_aa: CASRTVSGNTIYF; cdr3_nt: TGTGCCAGCAGGACAGTCTCTGGAAACACCATATATTTT